This T cell receptor beta chain was captured in a study of tumor and adjacent non-tumor tissue in lung cancer. Overall study findings and caveats: In normal lung, the top 100 clones were significantly more dominant than in tumor.

This sample's RNA came from whole unsorted tissue. The normal lung tissue was taken more than 3 cm from the tumor edge. With respect to this clonotype: Its target is not known. Germline and junction disagree at one end, which may indicate a read error.

Germline assignment: CDR1 SQVTM and CDR2 ANQGSEA. The CDR3 has 13 residues. The library came from three nested PCR rounds adapted from ARM-PCR protocols. TCRdb re-analysed the multiplex PCR reads in MiXCR, keeping a single row per CDR3 protein. The table includes 65,000 to 85,000 distinct CDR3 sequences, more than 75% detected once. The receptor comes from a man aged 55 to 69 with non-small cell lung cancer. V usage is TRBV29-1 and J usage is TRBJ2-1; weak D call: TRBD1 (6 bases). The sequencing input was distant non-tumor lung tissue. CDR3 residues: CITEGDGHNEHFF. The CDR3 DNA follows: TGCATAACTGAGGGGGATGGACACAATGAGCACTTCTTC.